The sequence of this TCR beta chain was determined in a study of T cell repertoires in cytomegalovirus infection. Across the whole study: Shared public TCR beta signatures pointed to both CMV infection and a matching HLA type.

About this clonotype: Its matching antigen is unknown.

TCRdb reanalysed the reads using MiXCR and keeps one entry per CDR3 protein. Of about 130,000 distinct CDR3 sequences detected, more than 20% appear once; the ten largest clones hold 34%. Germline assignment: CDR1 MNHNY and CDR2 SVGAGI (reference sequence). This CDR3 has 11 amino acids. Trimming removed 11 bases from V and 7 bases from J, with 12 bases in between. Study-wide findings and caveats: HLA-C-restricted, CMV-specific TCR beta clonotypes were dominant ex vivo. The cumulative frequency of public TCR beta families identified carriers of CMV plus the relevant HLA.

This sequence was found in a human donor in good health (CMV status not recorded). Some clones in this sample may be carry-over from other donors' samples. Sequenced material: PBMCs, sequenced either directly or after in vitro stimulation (not recorded which). The rearrangement uses TRBV6-6 and TRBJ2-1; D may be TRBD2 (6 bases). The CDR3 spells CAVLRENEQFF. The CDR3 DNA sequence: TGTGCCGTGCTTCGGGAGAATGAGCAGTTCTTC.